The 22 T cell receptor beta chains below come from one sample, sequenced in a study of blood T cell repertoires in COVID-19. Here immunoSEQ multiplex PCR was the method, and the copy in TCRdb shows in-frame clones only, minus some. The sample consists of approximately 150,000 clones, 87% of them appearing once. The sequenced sample consisted of peripheral blood. The receptors originated from a man aged 50 to 59 who had recovered from COVID-19.

This rearrangement joins TRBV27 to TRBJ2-3, with D maybe TRBD1 (5 bases). CDR3 length: 15 amino acids. Germline CDR1 and CDR2: MNHEY and SMNVEV (reference sequence). V was cut by 2 bases and J by 0 bases, with 9 bases left in between. CDR3 sequence: CASSLNPGSTDTQYF. The CDR3 DNA is TGTGCCAGCAGTTTAAATCCAGGGAGCACAGATACGCAGTATTTT.

This sequence joins TRBV2 and TRBJ1-1; D is ambiguous. The germline V gene encodes CDR1 SNHLY and CDR2 FYNNEI. CDR3 size: 15 residues. V lost 7 bases and J lost 3, with 18 bases in between. Here the CDR3 DNA reads TGTGCCAGCATAAGGCATAACCCGGCGGACACTGAAGCTTTCTTT. Residues: CASIRHNPADTEAFF.

The V call is TRBV7-8, the J call TRBJ2-1; 9 positions match TRBD2. J was trimmed by 0 bases and V by 5 bases; bases with no gene match: 8. CDR3 length equals 17 residues. The V gene's germline CDR1 is SGHVS and CDR2 FQNEAQ. The CDR3 coding sequence is TGTGCCAGCAGCATCCTGACTAGCGGCCCCTCCTACAATGAGCAGTTCTTC. Protein: CASSILTSGPSYNEQFF.

The rearrangement joins TRBV4-1 to TRBJ2-2, with D possibly TRBD1 on 6 matching bases. Germline CDR1 is MGHRA and CDR2 is YSYEKL. V lost 0 bases to trimming and J lost 3 bases, with 11 bases between them. This CDR3 contains 16 residues. The CDR3 region has the DNA TGCGCCAGCAGCCAAGATCAAGACAGGTACACCGGGGAGCTGTTTTTT. Translation gives CASSQDQDRYTGELFF.

J is TRBJ1-5 and V is TRBV2; D is uncertain. CDR1 and CDR2 from the germline V gene are SNHLY and FYNNEI. The CDR3 runs 13 residues. V was clipped by 3 bases and J by 4 bases, with 7 bases between them. This CDR3 is CASSELVNQPQHF. The CDR3 coding sequence is TGTGCCAGCAGTGAGTTAGTGAATCAGCCCCAGCATTTT.

A single count supports this clone. The chain is built from TRBV5-4 and TRBJ1-4, with TRBD1 matching over 7 bases. Looked up from germline, CDR1 is SGHNT and CDR2 is YYREEE (reference sequence). J gave up 1 base and V 3 bases, and 0 bases lay outside the gene matches. The CDR3 runs 14 residues. CDR3 in amino acids: CASSSGGTNEKLFF. CDR3 in DNA: TGTGCCAGCAGCTCAGGGGGAACTAATGAAAAACTGTTTTTT.

The V call is TRBV6-2 or TRBV6-3, the J call TRBJ1-5; 8 positions agree with TRBD1. This CDR3 contains 14 residues. The V gene end was trimmed by 5 bases and the J gene end by 2 bases; junction bases not matched to a gene: 2. In germline, CDR1 is MNHEY, CDR2 SVGEGT. CDR3 loop: CASSVQGGNQPQHF. CDR3 in DNA: TGTGCCAGCAGTGTACAGGGGGGCAATCAGCCCCAGCATTTT.

This clone was seen just once. This chain links TRBV4-3 with TRBJ1-2, with 8 bases that match TRBD1. V shed 4 bases and J 2 bases; nucleotides not matched to a gene: 3. The V gene's germline CDR1 is LGHNA and CDR2 YSLEER. The CDR3 spans 14 residues. The CDR3 loop reads CASSRGQGNYGYTF. The DNA of the CDR3 is TGCGCCAGCAGCCGCGGACAGGGAAACTATGGCTACACCTTC.

The chain uses TRBV10-2 and TRBJ2-7; D may be TRBD1 (7 bases). The V and J ends lost 0 bases and 4 bases respectively, with 10 bases between them. This CDR3 spans 14 amino acids. Germline-derived CDR1 and CDR2 are WSHSY and SAAADI. The CDR3 region is CASSESAGGYEQYF. In DNA form, the CDR3 reads TGCGCCAGCAGTGAGTCCGCAGGGGGGTACGAGCAGTACTTC.

V usage is TRBV19 and J usage is TRBJ2-2; D is perhaps TRBD2 (5 bases). Between the trimmed V and J ends, which lost 5 bases and 6 bases, there was a span of 7 bases. The CDR3 consists of 12 residues. CDR1 and CDR2 from the germline V gene are LNHDA and SQIVND (reference sequence). The CDR3, as DNA: TGTGCCAGTAGTGCGAGGGCCGGGGAGCTGTTTTTT. It codes for CASSARAGELFF.

This clone was seen more than once but under ten times. The J gene is TRBJ1-5, the V gene TRBV6-4; D unresolved. This CDR3 is 15 amino acids long. Trimming took 7 bases from V and 3 from J, leaving 16 bases between them. Germline CDR1 and CDR2: MRHNA and SNTAGT. This CDR3 reads CASINPDCYNQPQHF. DNA for the CDR3: TGTGCCAGCATTAACCCCGACTGCTACAATCAGCCCCAGCATTTT.

The chain links TRBV5-6 to TRBJ1-4; 7 positions match TRBD1. CDR1 is SGHDT, CDR2 YYEEEE, per germline. This CDR3 comprises 14 residues. V was clipped by 2 bases and J by 7 bases; unmatched bases: 5. CDR3 nucleotides: TGTGCCAGCAGCTTCTCAGACAGGGTTGAAAAACTGTTTTTT. It is translated as CASSFSDRVEKLFF. Looking up the rest from reference TRBV5-6 and TRBJ1-4 gives the full variable domain: DAGVTQSPTHLIKTRGQQVTLRCSPKSGHDTVSWYQQALGQGPQFIFQYYEEEERQRGNFPDRFSGHQFPNYSSELNVNALLLGDSALYLCASSFSDRVEKLFFGSGTQLSVL.

This chain uses TRBV4-3 with TRBJ1-1; 7 positions agree with TRBD1. Trimming cost V 0 bases and J 5 bases; bases outside gene matches: 9. Germline V gene lookup returns CDR1 LGHNA and CDR2 YSLEER. The length of the CDR3 is 16 residues. CDR3 region: CASSQDLTGARTEAFF. CDR3 nucleotides: TGCGCCAGCAGCCAAGACTTAACAGGGGCCAGGACTGAAGCTTTCTTT.

The chain uses TRBV19 and TRBJ2-7; D remains unclear. CDR1 and CDR2 from the germline V gene are LNHDA and SQIVND (reference sequence). Trimming pared 5 bases from V and 0 bases from J, leaving 5 bases between. The CDR3 has 12 amino acids. The CDR3 DNA reads TGTGCCAGTAGTCAGGACTCCTACGAGCAGTACTTC. Its translation is CASSQDSYEQYF.

The chain carries TRBV6-5 and TRBJ2-7; D may be TRBD1 (6 bases). V was clipped by 6 bases and J by 5 bases, with 11 bases between them. The CDR3 is made up of 12 amino acids. Germline loops: CDR1 MNHEY, CDR2 SVGAGI. CDR3 region: CASSVQGHEQYF. CDR3 DNA sequence: TGTGCCAGCAGCGTACAGGGCCACGAGCAGTACTTC.

The chain joins TRBV7-3 to TRBJ2-3; 8 bases are a match to TRBD1. The J segment lost 0 bases and the V segment lost 5 bases, leaving 4 bases of the junction unmatched. The V gene's germline CDR1 is SGHTA and CDR2 FQGTGA. The CDR3 has 15 residues. The CDR3 here is CASSPTGVSTDTQYF. The CDR3 nucleotides read TGTGCCAGCAGCCCGACAGGGGTGAGCACAGATACGCAGTATTTT.

V gene TRBV18 combines with J gene TRBJ2-3; 7 positions agree with TRBD1. The trim removed 2 bases at V and 1 base at J, leaving 6 bases unmatched. The germline V gene encodes CDR1 KGHSH and CDR2 LQKENI. The CDR3 totals 16 residues. CDR3 sequence reads: CASSPNVGQGTDTQYF. The CDR3 coding sequence is TGTGCCAGCTCACCAAACGTCGGACAGGGCACAGATACGCAGTATTTT.

This clone was found once. V gene TRBV20-1 combines with J gene TRBJ1-1, with D maybe TRBD1 (6 bases). The CDR3 sequence is 11 residues long. Between the trimmed V and J ends, which lost 7 bases and 5 bases, there was a span of 11 bases. Germline assignment: CDR1 DFQATT and CDR2 SNEGSKA (reference sequence). The CDR3 protein is CSVTRGTEAFF. For the CDR3, the DNA is TGCAGTGTTACCAGGGGTACTGAAGCTTTCTTT.

V usage is TRBV5-1 and J usage is TRBJ2-6; 7 bases are a match to TRBD1. Germline V CDR1 and CDR2: SGHRS, YFSETQ. Trimming at V came to 4 bases and at J to 0 bases, leaving 4 bases not matched to a gene. The CDR3 extends over 16 amino acids. The CDR3 is CASSGTVGSGANVLTF. The CDR3 nucleotides read TGCGCCAGCAGCGGGACAGTGGGCTCTGGGGCCAACGTCCTGACTTTC. The full variable domain, its missing parts supplied by reference TRBV5-1 and TRBJ2-6, is KAGVTQTPRYLIKTRGQQVTLSCSPISGHRSVSWYQQTPGQGLQFLFEYFSETQRNKGNFPGRFSGRQFSNSRSEMNVSTLELGDSALYLCASSGTVGSGANVLTFGAGSRLTVL.

V is TRBV5-4 and J is TRBJ2-5; weak D call: TRBD2 (6 bases). The CDR3 has 15 amino acids. Germline CDR1 and CDR2: SGHNT and YYREEE (reference sequence). V was clipped by 0 bases and J by 9 bases, with 18 bases between them. The CDR3 is CASSLVGTGIPAQYF. CDR3 nucleotide sequence: TGTGCCAGCAGCTTGGTAGGGACTGGAATCCCGGCCCAGTACTTC.

This chain links TRBV2 with TRBJ2-7; TRBD2 matches at 7 bases. From germline, CDR1 is SNHLY and CDR2 FYNNEI. V gave up 3 bases and J gave up 0 bases; unmatched junction bases: 5. This CDR3 region has 15 residues. CDR3 in amino acids: CASSDSGGYSYEQYF. DNA for the CDR3: TGTGCCAGCAGTGACTCGGGGGGTTACTCCTACGAGCAGTACTTC.

The chain couples TRBV5-8 to TRBJ2-2; 8 bases fit TRBD1. V was pared by 4 bases and J by 4 bases, with 3 bases of the junction left unmatched. CDR3 length: 14 residues. CDR1 and CDR2 from the germline V gene are SGHTS and YDEGEE. The CDR3 nucleotides are TGTGCCAGCAGCCGTACAGGGGGCACCGGGGAGCTGTTTTTT. Encoded protein: CASSRTGGTGELFF.